A selection of T cell receptor beta chains follows, all from one sample in a study of shared clonotypes between healthy human individuals. This table comes from immunoSEQ multiplex PCR, and its TCRdb copy is limited to in-frame clones, with some not included. The sample consists of 520,000 or so clones, less than 85% of them appearing once. The sample comprised PBMCs. Receptor source: a woman aged 40 to 50 in good health. Some clones in this sample may be carry-over from other donors' samples. Each CDR3 is given with its conserved first and last residue. D genes are given only for firm matches. Part of the rows lack a size; the others show once, few, many or a class for expanded clones.

>NA|NA|TRBV10-1|TRBJ2-2
CASPTPGKGRTGELFF
TGCGCCAGCCCGACCCCGGGGAAAGGGCGGACCGGGGAGCTGTTTTTT
>NA|few|TRBV29-1|TRBJ2-2
CSARDTGELFF
TGCAGCGCCCGGGACACCGGGGAGCTGTTTTTT
>NA|few|TRBV7-2|TRBJ2-7
CASSRRRGSSYEQYF
TGTGCCAGCAGTCGCAGACGGGGAAGCTCCTACGAGCAGTACTTC
>TRBD1|NA|TRBV6-1|TRBJ2-7
CASRDLDRVTYEQYF
TGTGCCAGCAGGGATTTGGACAGGGTGACCTACGAGCAGTACTTC
>TRBD1|NA|TRBV28|TRBJ2-1
CASSFSPGGYNEQFF
TGTGCCAGCAGTTTCAGTCCAGGGGGTTACAATGAGCAGTTCTTC
>NA|few|TRBV7-2|TRBJ2-2
CASSLSGQSGTGELFF
TGTGCCAGCAGCTTAAGCGGGCAGTCTGGGACCGGGGAGCTGTTTTTT
>NA|once|TRBV28|TRBJ2-6
CASTPLGVGANVLTF
TGTGCCAGCACCCCCTTAGGGGTTGGGGCCAACGTCCTGACTTTC
>NA|NA|TRBV2|TRBJ1-3
CASIKEMGSGNTIYF
TGTGCCAGCATCAAAGAAATGGGTTCTGGAAACACCATATATTTT
>NA|NA|TRBV4-2|TRBJ1-4
CASSQEIGGSANEKLFF
TGTGCCAGCAGCCAAGAGATCGGGGGCAGTGCTAATGAAAAACTGTTTTTT
>NA|NA|TRBV5-1|TRBJ2-7
CASSLVSGSDEQYF
TGCGCCAGCAGCTTGGTTTCGGGTTCGGACGAGCAGTACTTC
>TRBD1|once|TRBV19|TRBJ2-2
CASSLLAGTGGTGELFF
TGTGCCAGTAGTCTACTAGCAGGGACAGGGGGCACCGGGGAGCTGTTTTTT
>NA|NA|TRBV5-1|TRBJ2-3
CASSWDTSTDTQYF
TGCGCCAGCAGCTGGGACACGTCGACAGATACGCAGTATTTT
>NA|NA|TRBV5-6|TRBJ2-1
CASSQDLTPGHEQFF
TGTGCCAGCAGCCAAGACCTGACACCAGGTCATGAGCAGTTCTTC
>TRBD2|NA|TRBV4-2|TRBJ2-1
CASSHLGTSEVDEQFF
TGTGCCAGCAGCCACCTCGGGACTAGCGAGGTAGATGAGCAGTTCTTC
>NA|NA|TRBV4-2|TRBJ1-6
CASSQEHHDNSPLHF
TGTGCCAGCAGCCAAGAGCACCATGATAATTCACCCCTCCACTTT
>NA|NA|TRBV6-1|TRBJ2-7
CASSDSTGGNEQYF
TGTGCCAGCAGTGATTCTACAGGAGGGAACGAGCAGTACTTC
>NA|many|TRBV15|TRBJ1-2
CATSRGTWKGYTF
TGTGCCACCAGCAGAGGGACGTGGAAGGGCTACACCTTC
>NA|NA|TRBV5-1|TRBJ2-1
CASSLVLATAGQFF
TGCGCCAGCAGCTTGGTCCTAGCCACCGCCGGGCAGTTCTTC
>NA|few|TRBV19|TRBJ2-3
CASSIANTQYF
TGTGCCAGTAGTATAGCAAATACGCAGTATTTT
>NA|NA|TRBV18|TRBJ1-2
CASSPRGSGRSDYGYTF
TGTGCCAGCTCCCCTCGTGGTTCAGGCCGTTCAGACTATGGCTACACCTTC
>TRBD2|NA|TRBV5-1|TRBJ2-5
CASRPGLAGETQYF
TGCGCCAGCAGGCCGGGACTAGCGGGAGAGACCCAGTACTTC
>NA|NA|TRBV29-1|TRBJ2-1
CSAHDRSYNEQFF
TGCAGCGCTCATGACAGGTCCTACAATGAGCAGTTCTTC
>NA|NA|TRBV19|TRBJ1-2
CASSIGKNYGYTF
TGTGCCAGTAGTATAGGAAAGAACTATGGCTACACCTTC
>NA|NA|TRBV29-1|TRBJ1-1
CSVAPGFRTMNTEAFF
TGCAGCGTTGCCCCGGGGTTTAGGACAATGAACACTGAAGCTTTCTTT